This T cell receptor beta chain stems from a study of cytomegalovirus exposure and HLA in healthy donors. Study-level information: Researchers found that 81% of 350 to 500 genotyped donors fell within the Caucasian-associated ancestry cluster. Overall study findings and caveats: As a later analysis showed, a missense DCLRE1C variant was linked to trimming of TCR beta V- and J-genes. On later analysis, the bulk of CMV-associated TCR beta chains appeared to be HLA-restricted.

Donors consisted of healthy bone marrow donors. Germline loops: CDR1 SEHNR, CDR2 FQNEAQ (reference sequence). The CDR3 has 11 amino acids. In the PCR, 60 Vbeta and 13 Jbeta primers were used. Measured with immunoSEQ multiplex PCR; TCRdb has only the in-frame clones, and not every one. This sample carries approximately 190,000 clones, around 85% of them seen once, and the ten largest clones take 6.3%. Of note for this clone: Its target is not known. At one boundary the junction diverges from the germline segment, which might be a read error.

The receptor was derived from a man between 40 and 49 years old in good health and CMV-seropositive. The chain couples TRBV7-9 to TRBJ1-5; TRBD1 is a possible D gene (5 bases). Source material: PBMCs. The CDR3 nucleotides are TGTTCCAGCAGCTCGGGGGAGCCCCAGCATTTT. It codes for CSSSSGEPQHF.